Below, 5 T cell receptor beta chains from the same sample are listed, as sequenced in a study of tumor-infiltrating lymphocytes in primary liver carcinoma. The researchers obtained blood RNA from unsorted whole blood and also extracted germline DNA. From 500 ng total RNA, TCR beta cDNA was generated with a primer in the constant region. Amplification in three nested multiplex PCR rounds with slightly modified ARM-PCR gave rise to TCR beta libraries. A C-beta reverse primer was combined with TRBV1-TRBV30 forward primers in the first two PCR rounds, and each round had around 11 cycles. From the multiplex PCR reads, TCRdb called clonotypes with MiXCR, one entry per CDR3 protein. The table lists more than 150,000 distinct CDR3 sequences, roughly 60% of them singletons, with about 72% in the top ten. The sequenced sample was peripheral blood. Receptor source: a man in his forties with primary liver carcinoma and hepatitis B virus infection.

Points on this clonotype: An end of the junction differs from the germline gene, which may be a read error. The CDR3 sequence is CTSSLSGSYNEQFF. The CDR3 DNA sequence: TGTACCAGCAGTCTTAGCGGGAGTTACAATGAGCAGTTCTTC. The chain employs TRBV7-9 and TRBJ2-1; 9 bases line up with TRBD2. The length of the CDR3 is 14 residues. Germline-derived CDR1 and CDR2 are SEHNR and FQNEAQ (reference sequence). Combining the CDR3 with reference TRBV7-9 and TRBJ2-1 gives the whole variable domain DTGVSQNPRHKITKRGQNVTFRCDPISEHNRLYWYRQTLGQGPEFLTYFQNEAQLEKSRLLSDRFSAERPKGSFSTLEIQRTEQGDSAMYLCTSSLSGSYNEQFFGPGTRLTVL.

DNA for the CDR3: TGTGCCAGCAGCCTCGGGATAGCGGGCTCCTACGAGCAGTACTTC. Amino acids: CASSLGIAGSYEQYF. The genes are TRBV6-2 or TRBV6-3 and TRBJ2-7; 7 bases map to TRBD2. The CDR3 contains 15 residues. Looked up from germline, CDR1 is MNHEY and CDR2 is SVGEGT. Trimming removed 6 bases from V and 0 bases from J; junction bases left unmatched: 8.

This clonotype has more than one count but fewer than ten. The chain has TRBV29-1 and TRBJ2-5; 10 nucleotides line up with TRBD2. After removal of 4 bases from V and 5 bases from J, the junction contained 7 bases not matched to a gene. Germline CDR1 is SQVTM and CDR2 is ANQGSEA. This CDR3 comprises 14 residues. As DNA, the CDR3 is TGCAGCGTTGCAGCGGGAGGGGTGATGGAGACCCAGTACTTC. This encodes CSVAAGGVMETQYF.

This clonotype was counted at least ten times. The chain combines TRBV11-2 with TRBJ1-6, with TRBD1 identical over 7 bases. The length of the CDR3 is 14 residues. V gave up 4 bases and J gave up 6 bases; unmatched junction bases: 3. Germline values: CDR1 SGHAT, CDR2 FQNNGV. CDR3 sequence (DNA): TGTGCCAGCAGCTCAGGGGGGTCTAATTCACCCCTCCACTTT. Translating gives CASSSGGSNSPLHF. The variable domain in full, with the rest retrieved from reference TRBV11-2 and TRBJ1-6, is EAGVAQSPRYKIIEKRQSVAFWCNPISGHATLYWYQQILGQGPKLLIQFQNNGVVDDSQLPKDRFSAERLKGVDSTLKIQPAKLEDSAVYLCASSSGGSNSPLHFGNGTRLTVT.

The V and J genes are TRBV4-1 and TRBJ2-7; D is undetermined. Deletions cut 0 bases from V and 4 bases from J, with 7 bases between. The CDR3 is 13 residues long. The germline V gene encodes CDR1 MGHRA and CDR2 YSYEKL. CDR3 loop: CASSQDQEYEQYF. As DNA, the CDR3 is TGCGCCAGCAGCCAAGATCAGGAGTACGAGCAGTACTTC.